This TCR beta chain appears in the sequencing data of a study of blood T cell repertoires in COVID-19. This clone was seen just once. Assay used: immunoSEQ multiplex PCR; TCRdb lists only in-frame clones, some missing. The data contain 250,000 to 350,000 clones, 84% of them singletons. The CDR3 loop spans 17 amino acids. V was cut by 2 bases and J by 1 base, with 15 bases left in between. Germline CDR1 and CDR2: MDHEN and SYDVKM. The receptor was isolated from a human donor with COVID-19, enrolled during active disease. The donor label of this sample is uncertain. Sequencing was performed on peripheral blood. The chain is built from TRBV28 and TRBJ1-3; TRBD1 is a possible D gene (6 bases). CDR3 loop: CASSLTGGLLSGNTIYF. Written as DNA, the CDR3 is TGTGCCAGCAGTTTAACGGGGGGCTTGTTATCTGGAAACACCATATATTTT.